Listed below are T cell receptor beta chains from one sample, sequenced in a study of cytomegalovirus exposure and HLA in healthy donors. TCRdb's copy holds only in-frame clones and misses some; the assay was immunoSEQ multiplex PCR. The sample lists 110,000 to 150,000 clones, over 60% occurring once. The sample taken for sequencing was PBMCs. The receptors were gathered from a woman aged 50 to 65 in good health and CMV-seronegative. Each CDR3 is given with its conserved first and last residue. A D gene is named only where the DNA matches it firmly. Part of the rows lack a size; the others show once, few, many or a class for expanded clones.

>TRBD1|TRBV19|once|TRBJ1-5
TGTGCCAGTAGTACCTTCGGGACAGGAATTGACAATCAGCCCCAGCATTTT
CASSTFGTGIDNQPQHF
>TRBD2|TRBV7-2|NA|TRBJ2-7
TGTGCCAGCAGCTCGACTAGCGGGGGAGCTTCCTACGAGCAGTACTTC
CASSSTSGGASYEQYF
>NA|TRBV7-2|NA|TRBJ1-2
TGTGCCAGCAGCTTAGCGCTAGGGAGCTATGGCTACACCTTC
CASSLALGSYGYTF
>NA|TRBV6-1|few|TRBJ1-1
TGTGCCAGCAGTGAATGGGCAGGGAACACTGAAGCTTTCTTT
CASSEWAGNTEAFF
>TRBD2|TRBV2|NA|TRBJ2-7
TGTGCCAGCAGTGGGGCTATAGCGGGGGGGCACTACGAGCAGTACTTC
CASSGAIAGGHYEQYF
>TRBD2|TRBV4-2|NA|TRBJ2-7
TGTGCCAGCAGCCAAGAATCGGGGGGGGGCGCCTACGAGCAGTACTTC
CASSQESGGGAYEQYF
>NA|TRBV19|NA|TRBJ1-2
TGTGCCAGTAGCCTACAGGGCCCTAACTATGGCTACACCTTC
CASSLQGPNYGYTF
>NA|TRBV6-6|NA|TRBJ1-1
TGTGCCACCGGTGATTGGGGTTTCGGGGTGTCTGAAGCTTTCTTT
CATGDWGFGVSEAFF
>NA|TRBV4-1|NA|TRBJ2-6
TGCGCCAGCAGCCAAGATAGCTCTGGGGCCAACGTCCTGACTTTC
CASSQDSSGANVLTF
>NA|TRBV6-4|NA|TRBJ1-5
TGTGCCAGCAGCCGACTCTGGGGGCCGGATCAGCCCCAGCATTTT
CASSRLWGPDQPQHF
>TRBD1|TRBV29-1|NA|TRBJ1-2
TGCAGCGTCTACTTGGGACAGGGCCAAACCTTC
CSVYLGQGQTF